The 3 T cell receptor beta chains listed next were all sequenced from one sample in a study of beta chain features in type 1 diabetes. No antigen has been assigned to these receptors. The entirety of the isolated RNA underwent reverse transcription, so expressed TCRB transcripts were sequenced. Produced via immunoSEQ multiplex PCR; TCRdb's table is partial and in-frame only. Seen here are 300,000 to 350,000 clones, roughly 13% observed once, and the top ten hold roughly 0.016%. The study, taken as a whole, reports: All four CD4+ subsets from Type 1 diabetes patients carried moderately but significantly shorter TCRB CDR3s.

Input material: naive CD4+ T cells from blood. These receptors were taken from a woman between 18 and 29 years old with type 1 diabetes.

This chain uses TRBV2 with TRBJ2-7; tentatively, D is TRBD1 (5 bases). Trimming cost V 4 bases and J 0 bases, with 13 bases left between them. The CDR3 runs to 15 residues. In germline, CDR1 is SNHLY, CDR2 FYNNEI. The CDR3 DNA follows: TGTGCCAGCAGTGGCTCCTTCAGGGTCTCCTACGAGCAGTACGTC. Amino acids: CASSGSFRVSYEQYV.

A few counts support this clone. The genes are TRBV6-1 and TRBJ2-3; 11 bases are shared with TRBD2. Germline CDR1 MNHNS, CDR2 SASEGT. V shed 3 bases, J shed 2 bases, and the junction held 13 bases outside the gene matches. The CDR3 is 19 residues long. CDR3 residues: CASSEMGSGRARYTDTQYF. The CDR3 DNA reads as TGTGCCAGCAGTGAGATGGGTAGCGGGAGGGCCAGATACACAGATACGCAGTATTTT.

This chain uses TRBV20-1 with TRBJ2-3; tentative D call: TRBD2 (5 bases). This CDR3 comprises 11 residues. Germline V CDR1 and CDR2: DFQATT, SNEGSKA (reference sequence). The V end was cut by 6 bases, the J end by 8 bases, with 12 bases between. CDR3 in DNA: TGCAGTGCCCCTACTAGTGCTACGCAGTATTTT. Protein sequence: CSAPTSATQYF.